The entry below gives a single T cell receptor (beta chain) sequence along with its context. The antigen remains undetermined. The entry originates in a study of cytomegalovirus exposure and HLA in healthy donors. The PCR was carried out with 60 Vbeta primers and 13 Jbeta primers. Profiling relied on immunoSEQ multiplex PCR, and the TCRdb table lists in-frame clones only, not all of them. This table holds approximately 110,000 clones, approximately 70% found once. Study-wide points: Available immune exposure information covered CMV serostatus only. A later analysis linked a missense DCLRE1C variant to TCR beta V- and J-gene trimming.

Per the germline V gene, CDR1 is SGHDN and CDR2 is FVKESK. The CDR3 totals 16 residues. V lost 1 base, J lost 1 base, and 13 bases lay in between. This clonotype was obtained from a middle-aged man in good health and CMV-seropositive. The sequenced material came from PBMCs. The V gene is TRBV14, the J gene TRBJ1-1, with D possibly matching TRBD1 (5 bases). CDR3 sequence (DNA): TGTGCCAGCAGCCAAGTCGGGGGGAGGGCGAACACTGAAGCTTTCTTT. It codes for CASSQVGGRANTEAFF.